The clone carrying this T cell receptor beta chain was observed a few times. CDR3 length: 13 residues. Germline CDR1 reads SQVTM; CDR2 reads ANQGSEA. V gave up 0 bases and J gave up 6 bases, with 11 bases separating them. This sample is drawn from a study of T cell changes during pregnancy in multiple sclerosis. Data came from immunoSEQ multiplex PCR; TCRdb stores just in-frame clones and leaves some out. Here the sample spans tens of thousands of clones, under 95% being singletons. This sequence was found in a female donor with multiple sclerosis, enrolled in a pregnancy study. The material was peripheral blood, obtained before pregnancy. J is TRBJ1-2 and V is TRBV29-1; D perhaps matches TRBD1 (5 bases). In DNA form, the CDR3 reads TGCAGCGTTGAAGACGACAGACTTAATGGCTACACCTTC. Amino acids: CSVEDDRLNGYTF.